These 9 T cell receptor beta chains came from one sample sequenced in a study of blood T cell repertoires in COVID-19. Some clones are missing from TCRdb's copy, which holds only in-frame ones; the method was immunoSEQ multiplex PCR. In the table there are more than 300,000 clones, roughly 82% of which are singletons. The sequenced material came from peripheral blood. Every receptor here comes from a woman between 50 and 59 years old with acute or convalescent COVID-19.

The chain has TRBV10-2 and TRBJ2-7; the match to TRBD2 covers 12 bases. This CDR3 contains 15 residues. Per the germline V gene, CDR1 is WSHSY and CDR2 is SAAADI. The trim removed 5 bases at V and 3 bases at J, leaving 5 bases unmatched. CDR3 region: CASSSGTSGFYEQYF. The CDR3 DNA follows: TGCGCCAGCAGTTCCGGGACTAGCGGGTTCTACGAGCAGTACTTC.

The rearrangement joins TRBV28 to TRBJ2-1; 9 bases are shared with TRBD2. The CDR3 has 14 amino acids. CDR1 is MDHEN, CDR2 SYDVKM, per germline. Trimming cost V 2 bases and J 9 bases; bases outside gene matches: 5. The DNA of the CDR3 is TGTGCCAGCAGTTTACGTAGCGGGAGCGCTGAGCAGTTCTTC. It translates to CASSLRSGSAEQFF.

There are a few counts of this clone. The chain links TRBV28 to TRBJ2-2, with D perhaps TRBD2 (6 bases). The CDR3 consists of 14 residues. Per germline, CDR1 MDHEN and CDR2 SYDVKM. V was trimmed by 8 bases and J by 3 bases, leaving 13 bases between them. The CDR3 DNA reads as TGTGCCAGCCGCCGACTAGGCGACACCGGGGAGCTGTTTTTT. As protein: CASRRLGDTGELFF.

V is TRBV6-1 and J is TRBJ1-4; maybe TRBD1 (6 bases). Trimming removed 2 bases at V and 6 bases at J, with 10 bases between. In germline, CDR1 is MNHNS, CDR2 SASEGT. CDR3 size: 14 residues. CDR3 DNA: TGTGCCAGCAGTGAATGGGAGGGGGATGAAAAACTGTTTTTT. Translated, it gives CASSEWEGDEKLFF.

This clone showed up just once. The chain is built from TRBV3-1 (or the pseudogene TRBV3-2) and TRBJ2-1; TRBD2 agrees at 7 bases. CDR1 and CDR2 (germline): LGHDT, YNNKEL (reference sequence). The CDR3 consists of 16 residues. V gave up 4 bases and J gave up 4 bases; unmatched junction bases: 10. This chain's CDR3 is CASSPRKAGRYNEQFF. The CDR3, as DNA: TGTGCCAGCAGCCCGAGAAAAGCGGGGAGATACAATGAGCAGTTCTTC.

J is TRBJ2-2 and V is TRBV9; D not resolved. The CDR3 spans 13 residues. Germline values: CDR1 SGDLS, CDR2 YYNGEE. Trimming took off 2 bases at V and 6 bases at J, with 8 bases between the two ends. The CDR3 loop reads CASSVGSAGELFF. The CDR3 coding sequence is TGTGCCAGCAGCGTCGGAAGCGCCGGGGAGCTGTTTTTT.

The V call is TRBV5-1, the J call TRBJ2-7; TRBD2 is a possible D gene (5 bases). The CDR3 totals 14 residues. Trimming removed 3 bases at V and 1 base at J, with 11 bases between. Germline CDR1 and CDR2: SGHRS and YFSETQ. The CDR3 DNA follows: TGCGCCAGCAGCTCCCAGCCGGGGTCCTACGAGCAGTACTTC. Residues: CASSSQPGSYEQYF.

The chain combines TRBV5-1 with TRBJ1-1; 9 nucleotides align to TRBD1. V lost 2 bases, J lost 3 bases, and 8 bases stayed unmatched. Germline loops: CDR1 SGHRS, CDR2 YFSETQ. CDR3 length: 16 residues. The chain's CDR3 is CASSFGDREMDTEAFF. The CDR3 coding sequence is TGCGCCAGCAGCTTTGGGGACAGGGAGATGGACACTGAAGCTTTCTTT. The full variable domain, completed using reference TRBV5-1 and TRBJ1-1, is KAGVTQTPRYLIKTRGQQVTLSCSPISGHRSVSWYQQTPGQGLQFLFEYFSETQRNKGNFPGRFSGRQFSNSRSEMNVSTLELGDSALYLCASSFGDREMDTEAFFGQGTRLTVV.

The chain recombines TRBV6-5 with TRBJ1-3; D might be TRBD1 (6 bases). The length of the CDR3 is 14 residues. Germline loops: CDR1 MNHEY, CDR2 SVGAGI. V gave up 2 bases and J gave up 7 bases, with 12 bases separating them. The CDR3 protein is CASSYRQEGNTIYF. In nucleotides, the CDR3 is TGTGCCAGCAGTTACCGACAGGAAGGGAACACCATATATTTT.